This TCR beta chain comes out of a study of shared clonotypes between healthy human individuals. Study-level results: In this cohort, only blood was sampled, and tissue repertoires likely differ.

This clone was observed once. The antigen is undetermined. A read error likely explains this, since a far larger clone differs by one base. Each subset's genomic DNA was split evenly across several immunoSEQ plates. Data came from immunoSEQ multiplex PCR; TCRdb stores just in-frame clones and leaves some out. The sample shows around 500,000 clones, roughly 80% of them seen only once. This CDR3 is 12 amino acids long. Per the germline V gene, CDR1 is MGHDK and CDR2 is SYGVNS. The germline V and J ends were trimmed by 6 bases and 8 bases, with 8 bases remaining between them. The receptor's source is a woman in her thirties or forties in good health. Some clones in this sample may be carry-over from other donors' samples. The chain uses TRBV25-1 and TRBJ1-6; no firm D call. The sample consisted of PBMCs. This CDR3 reads CASRYIDSPLHF. CDR3 nucleotides: TGTGCCAGCAGGTACATAGATTCACCCCTCCACTTT. The whole variable domain, remainder taken from reference TRBV25-1 and TRBJ1-6, is EADIYQTPRYLVIGTGKKITLECSQTMGHDKMYWYQQDPGMELHLIHYSYGVNSTEKGDLSSESTVSRIRTEHFPLTLESARPSHTSQYLCASRYIDSPLHFGNGTRLTVT.